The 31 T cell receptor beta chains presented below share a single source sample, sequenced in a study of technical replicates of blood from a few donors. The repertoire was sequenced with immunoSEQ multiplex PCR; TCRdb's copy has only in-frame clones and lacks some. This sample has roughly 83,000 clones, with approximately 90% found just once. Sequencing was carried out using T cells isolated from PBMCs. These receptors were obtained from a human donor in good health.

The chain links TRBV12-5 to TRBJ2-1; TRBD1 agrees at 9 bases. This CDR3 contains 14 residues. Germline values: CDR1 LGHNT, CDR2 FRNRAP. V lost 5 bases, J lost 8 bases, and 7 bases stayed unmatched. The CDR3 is CASGIGQGRDEQFF. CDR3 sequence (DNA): TGTGCTAGTGGTATTGGACAGGGGCGGGATGAGCAGTTCTTC.

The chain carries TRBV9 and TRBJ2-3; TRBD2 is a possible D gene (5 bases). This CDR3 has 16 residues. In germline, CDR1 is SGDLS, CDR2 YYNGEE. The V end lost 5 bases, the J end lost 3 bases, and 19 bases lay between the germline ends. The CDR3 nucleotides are TGTGCCAGCAGGCCGACCGCGGGCTTTTTGACAGATACGCAGTATTTT. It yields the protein CASRPTAGFLTDTQYF.

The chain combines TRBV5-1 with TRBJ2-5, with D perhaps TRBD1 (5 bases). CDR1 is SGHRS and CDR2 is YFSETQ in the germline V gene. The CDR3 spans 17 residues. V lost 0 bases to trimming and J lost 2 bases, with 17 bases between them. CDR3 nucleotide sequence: TGCGCCAGCAGCTTGGGAGTGGGGCAGTATCATCAAGAGACCCAGTACTTC. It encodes CASSLGVGQYHQETQYF.

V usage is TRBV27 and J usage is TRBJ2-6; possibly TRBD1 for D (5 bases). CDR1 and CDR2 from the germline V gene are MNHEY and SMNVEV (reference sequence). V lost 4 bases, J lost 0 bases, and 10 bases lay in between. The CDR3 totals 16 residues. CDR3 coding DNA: TGTGCCAGCAGTTCGTACGACAGCTCTGGGGCCAACGTCCTGACTTTC. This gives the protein CASSSYDSSGANVLTF.

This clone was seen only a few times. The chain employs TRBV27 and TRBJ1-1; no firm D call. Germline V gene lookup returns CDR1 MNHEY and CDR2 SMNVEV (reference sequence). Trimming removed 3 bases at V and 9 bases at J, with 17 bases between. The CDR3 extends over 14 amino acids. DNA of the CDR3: TGTGCCAGCAGTTTCGGGCAGCGGGATTCCCAAGCTTTCTTT. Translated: CASSFGQRDSQAFF.

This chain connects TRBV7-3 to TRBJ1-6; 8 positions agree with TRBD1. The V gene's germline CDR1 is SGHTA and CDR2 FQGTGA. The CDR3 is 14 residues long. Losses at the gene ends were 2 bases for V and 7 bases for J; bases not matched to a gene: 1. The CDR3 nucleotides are TGTGCCAGCAGCTTACGGGACAGGAATTCACCCCTCCACTTT. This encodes CASSLRDRNSPLHF.

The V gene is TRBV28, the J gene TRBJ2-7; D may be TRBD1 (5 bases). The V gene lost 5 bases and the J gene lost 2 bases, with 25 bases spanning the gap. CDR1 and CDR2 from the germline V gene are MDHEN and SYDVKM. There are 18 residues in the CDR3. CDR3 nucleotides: TGTGCCAGCAGTCCATTATCCATCCAGGACATCTTCCCCTACGAGCAGTACTTC. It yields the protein CASSPLSIQDIFPYEQYF.

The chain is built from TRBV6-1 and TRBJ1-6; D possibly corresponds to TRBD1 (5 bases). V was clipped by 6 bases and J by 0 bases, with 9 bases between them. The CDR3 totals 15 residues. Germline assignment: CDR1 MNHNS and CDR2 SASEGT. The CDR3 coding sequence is TGTGCCAGCAGCGACAGTAGCTCCTATAATTCACCCCTCCACTTT. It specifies CASSDSSSYNSPLHF.

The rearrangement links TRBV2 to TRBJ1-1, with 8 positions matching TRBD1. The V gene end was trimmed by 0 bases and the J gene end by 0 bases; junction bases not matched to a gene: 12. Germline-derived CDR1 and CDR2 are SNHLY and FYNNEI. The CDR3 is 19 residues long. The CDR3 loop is CASSEAGQGPLLMNTEAFF. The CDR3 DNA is TGTGCCAGCAGTGAAGCAGGACAGGGCCCCCTACTTATGAACACTGAAGCTTTCTTT.

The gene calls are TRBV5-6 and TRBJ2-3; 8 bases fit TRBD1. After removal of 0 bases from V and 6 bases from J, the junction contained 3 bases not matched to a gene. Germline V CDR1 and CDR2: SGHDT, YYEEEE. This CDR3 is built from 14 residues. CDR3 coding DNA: TGTGCCAGCAGCTTGGGACAGGGGTTGGATACGCAGTATTTT. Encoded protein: CASSLGQGLDTQYF. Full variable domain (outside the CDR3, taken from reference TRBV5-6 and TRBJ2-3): DAGVTQSPTHLIKTRGQQVTLRCSPKSGHDTVSWYQQALGQGPQFIFQYYEEEERQRGNFPDRFSGHQFPNYSSELNVNALLLGDSALYLCASSLGQGLDTQYFGPGTRLTVL.

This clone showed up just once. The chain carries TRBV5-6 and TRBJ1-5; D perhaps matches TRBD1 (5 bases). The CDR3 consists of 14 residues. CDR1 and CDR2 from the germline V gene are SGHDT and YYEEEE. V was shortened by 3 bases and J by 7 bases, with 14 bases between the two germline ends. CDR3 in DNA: TGTGCCAGCAGCTCCCACGCGGGACGCCAGCCCCAGCATTTT. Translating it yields CASSSHAGRQPQHF. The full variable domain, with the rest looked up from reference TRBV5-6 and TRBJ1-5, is DAGVTQSPTHLIKTRGQQVTLRCSPKSGHDTVSWYQQALGQGPQFIFQYYEEEERQRGNFPDRFSGHQFPNYSSELNVNALLLGDSALYLCASSSHAGRQPQHFGDGTRLSIL.

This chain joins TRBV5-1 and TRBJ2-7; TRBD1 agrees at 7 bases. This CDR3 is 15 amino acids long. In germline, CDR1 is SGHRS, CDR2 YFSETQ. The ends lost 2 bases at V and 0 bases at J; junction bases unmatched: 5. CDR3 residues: CASSLGQATSYEQYF. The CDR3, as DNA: TGCGCCAGCAGCTTAGGACAGGCTACCTCCTACGAGCAGTACTTC.

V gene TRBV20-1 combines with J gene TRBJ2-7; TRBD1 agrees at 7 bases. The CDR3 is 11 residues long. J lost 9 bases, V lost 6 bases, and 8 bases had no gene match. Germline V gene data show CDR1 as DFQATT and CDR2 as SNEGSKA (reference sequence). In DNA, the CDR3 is TGCAGTGCAAAGGGGGCTTCTGGGCAGTACTTC. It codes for CSAKGASGQYF.

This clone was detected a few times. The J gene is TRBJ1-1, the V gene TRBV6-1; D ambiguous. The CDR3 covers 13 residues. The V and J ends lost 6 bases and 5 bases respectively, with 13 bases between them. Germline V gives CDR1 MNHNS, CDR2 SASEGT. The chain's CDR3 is CASRALGVTEAFF. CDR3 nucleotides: TGTGCCAGCAGGGCCCTTGGAGTGACTGAAGCTTTCTTT.

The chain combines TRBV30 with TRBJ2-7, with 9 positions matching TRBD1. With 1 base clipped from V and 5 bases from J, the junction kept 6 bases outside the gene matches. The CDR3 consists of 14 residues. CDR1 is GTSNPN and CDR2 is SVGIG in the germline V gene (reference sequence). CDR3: CAWSEGTGSHEQYF. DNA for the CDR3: TGTGCCTGGAGTGAGGGGACAGGGTCTCACGAGCAGTACTTC.

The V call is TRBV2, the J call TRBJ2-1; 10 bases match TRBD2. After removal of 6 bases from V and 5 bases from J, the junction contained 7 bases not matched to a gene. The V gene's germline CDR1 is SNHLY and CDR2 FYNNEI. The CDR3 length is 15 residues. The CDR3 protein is CASRKLAGTDNEQFF. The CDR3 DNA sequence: TGTGCCAGCAGAAAACTAGCGGGAACTGACAATGAGCAGTTCTTC.

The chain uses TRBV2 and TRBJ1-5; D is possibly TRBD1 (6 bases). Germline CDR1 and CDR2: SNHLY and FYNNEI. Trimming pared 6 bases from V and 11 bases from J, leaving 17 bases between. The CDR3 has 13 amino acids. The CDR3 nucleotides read TGTGCCAGCAGGGCGGATCCTACAGGGACCCAGCATTTT. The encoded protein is CASRADPTGTQHF.

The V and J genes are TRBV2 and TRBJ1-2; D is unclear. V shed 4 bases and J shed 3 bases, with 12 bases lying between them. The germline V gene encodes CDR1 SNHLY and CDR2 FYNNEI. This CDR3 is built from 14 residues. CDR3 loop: CASSGARQDYGYTF. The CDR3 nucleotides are TGTGCCAGCAGTGGGGCCAGGCAAGACTATGGCTACACCTTC. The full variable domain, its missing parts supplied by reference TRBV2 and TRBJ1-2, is EPEVTQTPSHQVTQMGQEVILRCVPISNHLYFYWYRQILGQKVEFLVSFYNNEISEKSEIFDDQFSVERPDGSNFTLKIRSTKLEDSAMYFCASSGARQDYGYTFGSGTRLTVV.

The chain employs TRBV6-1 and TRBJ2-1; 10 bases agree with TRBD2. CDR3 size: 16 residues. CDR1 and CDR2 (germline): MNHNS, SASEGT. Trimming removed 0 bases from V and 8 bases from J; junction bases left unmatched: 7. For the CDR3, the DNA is TGTGCCAGCAGTGAAGCGGGTAGCGGGAGGATCCATGAGCAGTTCTTC. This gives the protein CASSEAGSGRIHEQFF.

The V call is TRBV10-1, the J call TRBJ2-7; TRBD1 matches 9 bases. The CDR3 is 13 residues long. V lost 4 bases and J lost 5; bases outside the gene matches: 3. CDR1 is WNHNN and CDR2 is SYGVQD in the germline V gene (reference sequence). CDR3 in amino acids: CASSGRTGDEQYF. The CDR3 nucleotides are TGCGCCAGCAGTGGTAGGACAGGGGACGAGCAGTACTTC.

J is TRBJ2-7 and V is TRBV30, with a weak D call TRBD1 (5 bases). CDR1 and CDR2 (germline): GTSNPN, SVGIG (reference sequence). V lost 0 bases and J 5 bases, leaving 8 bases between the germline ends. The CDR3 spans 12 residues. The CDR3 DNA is TGTGCCTGGAGTGTACAGGTCCACGAGCAGTACTTC. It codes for CAWSVQVHEQYF. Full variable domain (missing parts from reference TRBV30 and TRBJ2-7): SQTIHQWPATLVQPVGSPLSLECTVEGTSNPNLYWYRQAAGRGLQLLFYSVGIGQISSEVPQNLSASRPQDRQFILSSKKLLLSDSGFYLCAWSVQVHEQYFGPGTRLTVT.

CDR3 residues: CAWRRRGAQYF. CDR3 bases: TGTGCCTGGAGAAGGCGGGGCGCGCAGTATTTT. The rearrangement links TRBV30 to TRBJ2-3; a possible D gene is TRBD2 (6 bases). CDR1 and CDR2 from the germline V gene are GTSNPN and SVGIG (reference sequence). The CDR3 sequence is 11 residues long. Trimming cost V 3 bases and J 10 bases, with 11 bases left between them.

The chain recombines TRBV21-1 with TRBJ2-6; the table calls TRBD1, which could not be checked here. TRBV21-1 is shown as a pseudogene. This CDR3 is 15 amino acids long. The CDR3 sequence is CASSKRGSGANVLTF. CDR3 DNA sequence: TGTGCCAGCAGCAAAAGGGGCTCTGGGGCCAACGTCCTGACTTTC.

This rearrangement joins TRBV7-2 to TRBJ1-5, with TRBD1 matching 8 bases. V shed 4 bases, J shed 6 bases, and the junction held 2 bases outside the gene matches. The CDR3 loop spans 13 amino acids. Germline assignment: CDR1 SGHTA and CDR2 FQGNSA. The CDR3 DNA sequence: TGTGCCAGCAGCTCACAGGGGGGTCAGCCCCAGCATTTT. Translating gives CASSSQGGQPQHF.

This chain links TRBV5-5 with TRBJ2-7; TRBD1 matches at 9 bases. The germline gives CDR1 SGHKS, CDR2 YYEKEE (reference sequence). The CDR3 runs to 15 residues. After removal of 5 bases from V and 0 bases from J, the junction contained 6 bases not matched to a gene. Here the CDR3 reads CASRPTGGYSYEQYF. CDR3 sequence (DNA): TGTGCCAGCAGGCCGACAGGGGGATACTCCTACGAGCAGTACTTC. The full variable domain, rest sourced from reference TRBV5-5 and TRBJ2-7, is DAGVTQSPTHLIKTRGQQVTLRCSPISGHKSVSWYQQVLGQGPQFIFQYYEKEERGRGNFPDRFSARQFPNYSSELNVNALLLGDSALYLCASRPTGGYSYEQYFGPGTRLTVT.

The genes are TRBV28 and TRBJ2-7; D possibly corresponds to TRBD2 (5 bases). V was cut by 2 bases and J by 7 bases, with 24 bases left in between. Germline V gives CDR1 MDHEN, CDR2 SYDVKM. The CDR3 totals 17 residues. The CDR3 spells CASSLPPGKDLRGEQYF. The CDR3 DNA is TGTGCCAGCAGTTTACCCCCGGGAAAGGACTTACGTGGTGAGCAGTACTTC.

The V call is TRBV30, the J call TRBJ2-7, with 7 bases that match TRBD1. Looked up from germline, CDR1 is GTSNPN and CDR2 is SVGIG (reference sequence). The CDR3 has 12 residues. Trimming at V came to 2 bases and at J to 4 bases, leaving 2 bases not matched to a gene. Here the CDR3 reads CAWSSQGYEQYF. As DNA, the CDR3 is TGTGCCTGGAGTTCACAGGGGTACGAGCAGTACTTC.

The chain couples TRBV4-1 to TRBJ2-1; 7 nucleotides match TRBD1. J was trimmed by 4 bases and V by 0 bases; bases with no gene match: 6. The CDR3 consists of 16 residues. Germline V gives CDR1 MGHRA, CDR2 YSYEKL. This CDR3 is CASSQDSKQGYNEQFF. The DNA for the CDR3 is TGCGCCAGCAGCCAAGACTCAAAACAGGGGTACAATGAGCAGTTCTTC.

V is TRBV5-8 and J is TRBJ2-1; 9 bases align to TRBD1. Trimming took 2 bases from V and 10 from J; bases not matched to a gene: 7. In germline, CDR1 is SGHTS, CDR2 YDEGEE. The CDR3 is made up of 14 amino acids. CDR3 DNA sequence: TGTGCCAGCAGCTTAGGGACAGGGCAGGTCGAGCAGTTCTTC. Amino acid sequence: CASSLGTGQVEQFF.

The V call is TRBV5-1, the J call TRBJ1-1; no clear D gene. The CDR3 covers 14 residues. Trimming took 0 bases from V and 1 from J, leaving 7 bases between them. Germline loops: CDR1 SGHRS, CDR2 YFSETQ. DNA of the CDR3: TGCGCCAGCAGCTTGGACACCCAGAACACTGAAGCTTTCTTT. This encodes CASSLDTQNTEAFF.

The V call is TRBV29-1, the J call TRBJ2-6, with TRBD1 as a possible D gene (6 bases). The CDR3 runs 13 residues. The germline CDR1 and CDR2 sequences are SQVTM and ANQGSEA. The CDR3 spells CSATGSGANVLTF. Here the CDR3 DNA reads TGCAGTGCTACAGGGTCTGGGGCCAACGTCCTGACTTTC.